The rows below give T cell receptor beta chains drawn from one sample of a study of CD8 T cells in Susac syndrome. TCRdb recomputed calls from the immunoSEQ multiplex PCR reads with MiXCR, one row per CDR3 protein. The top ten hold less than 0.08% of the sample, which has 300,000 to 350,000 distinct CDR3 sequences, about 91% seen once. The sequenced sample consisted of CD4+ T cells from PBMCs. These receptor sequences come from a human donor with multiple sclerosis. CDR3s include the opening cysteine and the closing phenylalanine or tryptophan. Fields, in order: V gene, D gene, clone size, J gene, CDR3 DNA, CDR3 protein. The D gene is left open where the match is weak. Only some rows state a clone size, as once, few, many or a class for expanded clones.

>TRBV9|NA|NA|TRBJ2-3
TGTGCCAGCAGCCCCCGAACGCTGGGGGACGGGACAGATACGCAGTATTTT
CASSPRTLGDGTDTQYF
>TRBV7-2|NA|NA|TRBJ1-1
TGTGCCAGCAGCTTATACGTCCAGAACACTGAAGCTTTCTTT
CASSLYVQNTEAFF
>TRBV29-1|NA|few|TRBJ2-7
TGCAGCGTTGAAGGGGAGACAGGCAAGGGGCCTACCTACGAGCAGTACTTC
CSVEGETGKGPTYEQYF
>TRBV7-9|NA|NA|TRBJ1-4
TGTGCCAGCAGCTTTAAAGGGAGGGCAACTAATGAAAAACTGTTTTTT
CASSFKGRATNEKLFF
>TRBV7-9|NA|NA|TRBJ1-1
TGTGCCAGCAGCTTATTGGATACAGCTGAAGCTTTCTTT
CASSLLDTAEAFF
>TRBV7-2|NA|NA|TRBJ1-4
TGTGCCAGCAGCACGAGTGGGAGGACTAATGAAAAACTGTTTTTT
CASSTSGRTNEKLFF
>TRBV30|TRBD1|NA|TRBJ2-5
TGTGCCTGGATCCCAGGGGGCGAAGAAGAGACCCAGTACTTC
CAWIPGGEEETQYF
>TRBV7-6|NA|NA|TRBJ2-7
TGTGCCAGCAGCATCTCCCCGGCGGCACCCTCCTACGAGCAGTACTTC
CASSISPAAPSYEQYF
>TRBV7-9|NA|NA|TRBJ1-1
TGTGCCAGCAGCAGACAGACCCTTAACACTGAAGCTTTCTTT
CASSRQTLNTEAFF
>TRBV3-1|NA|few|TRBJ2-2
TGTGCCAGCAGCCCCGGGTACACCGGGGAGCTGTTTTTT
CASSPGYTGELFF
>TRBV6-2/TRBV6-3|NA|NA|TRBJ2-7
TGTGCCAGCAGTTCTGATACAGGGAAAGGAGGAGGCGAGCAGTACTTC
CASSSDTGKGGGEQYF
>TRBV7-3|NA|NA|TRBJ2-7
TGTGCCAGCAGCTTACCCACGAGTGGGCCTGGGGGTAGCCTCTCCTACGAGCAGTACTTC
CASSLPTSGPGGSLSYEQYF
>TRBV27|TRBD1|NA|TRBJ1-1
TGTGCCAGCAGAACAGACAGGGGCCGTATGAACACTGAAGCTTTCTTT
CASRTDRGRMNTEAFF
>TRBV12-3/TRBV12-4|NA|NA|TRBJ2-2
TGTGCCAGCAGTCCCCAGTTACTAGCGAACACCGGGGAGCTGTTTTTT
CASSPQLLANTGELFF
>TRBV12-3/TRBV12-4|TRBD2|NA|TRBJ2-5
TGTGCCAGCAGTTCCGGGGGAGGGGTGGATTCGGAGACCCAGTACTTC
CASSSGGGVDSETQYF
>TRBV20-1|NA|NA|TRBJ1-6
TGCAGTGCTAGGGCGAGAGATAGCTCCTATAATTCACCCCTCCACTTT
CSARARDSSYNSPLHF
>TRBV14|TRBD1|NA|TRBJ2-7
TGTGCCAGCAGCCTACAGGGGGCTGGAGGCTACGAGCAGTACTTC
CASSLQGAGGYEQYF
>TRBV2|NA|NA|TRBJ2-1
TGTGCCAGCACTCCAAAAAGGGAGAGCTCCTACAATGAGCAGTTCTTC
CASTPKRESSYNEQFF